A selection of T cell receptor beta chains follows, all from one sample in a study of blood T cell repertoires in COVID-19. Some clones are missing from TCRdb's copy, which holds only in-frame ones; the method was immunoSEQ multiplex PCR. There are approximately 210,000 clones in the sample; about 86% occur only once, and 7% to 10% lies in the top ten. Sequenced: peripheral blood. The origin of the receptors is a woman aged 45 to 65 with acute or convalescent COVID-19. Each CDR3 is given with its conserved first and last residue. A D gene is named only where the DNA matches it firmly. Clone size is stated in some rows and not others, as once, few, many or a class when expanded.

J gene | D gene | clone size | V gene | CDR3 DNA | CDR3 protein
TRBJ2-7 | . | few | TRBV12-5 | TGTGCTAGTGGTCAGCGATTGGACGAGCAGTACTTC | CASGQRLDEQYF
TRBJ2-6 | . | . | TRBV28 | TGTGCCAGCAATACAGGGAGTTTTGGGGCCAACGTCCTGACTTTC | CASNTGSFGANVLTF
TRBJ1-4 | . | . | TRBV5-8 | TGTGCCAGCAGCTTGGACCAGAATAATGAAAAACTGTTTTTT | CASSLDQNNEKLFF
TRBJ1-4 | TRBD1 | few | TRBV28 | TGTGCCAGCAGACCCCTCTGGACAGGCGGGTACGAAAAACTGTTTTTT | CASRPLWTGGYEKLFF
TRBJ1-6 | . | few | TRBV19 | TGTGCCAGTAGTAGGACAGCCCCTAAAGGACCCCTCCACTTT | CASSRTAPKGPLHF
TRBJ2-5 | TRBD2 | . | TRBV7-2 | TGTGCCAGCAGCTCGGACACCCGGGGGGGGAAGACCCAGTACTTC | CASSSDTRGGKTQYF
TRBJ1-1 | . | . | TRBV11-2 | TGTGCCAGCAGCTTAGTGTATAACACTGAAGCTTTCTTT | CASSLVYNTEAFF
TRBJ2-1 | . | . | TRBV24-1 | TGTGCCACCAGTGATCGTCATTCCGCGGGATTGCTGGGTGAGCAGTTCTTC | CATSDRHSAGLLGEQFF
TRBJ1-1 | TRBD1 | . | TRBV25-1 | TGTGCCAGCAGGACAGGGATGGCTGAAGCTTTCTTT | CASRTGMAEAFF
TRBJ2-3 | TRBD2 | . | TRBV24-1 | TGTGCCACCAGTGATTTCACTAGCGGGAGCACAGATACGCAGTATTTT | CATSDFTSGSTDTQYF
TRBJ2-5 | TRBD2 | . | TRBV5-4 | TGTGCCAGCAGCTTGGATGGACTAGCCCTGAGAGCGGAGACCCAGTACTTC | CASSLDGLALRAETQYF
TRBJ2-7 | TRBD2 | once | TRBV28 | TGTGCCAGCATTCAAACGCTAGCGGTCCCCTACGAGCAGTACTTC | CASIQTLAVPYEQYF
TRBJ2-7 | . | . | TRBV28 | TGTGCCAGCAGTTTCCCCGCCGCAGGGTACGAGCAGTACTTC | CASSFPAAGYEQYF
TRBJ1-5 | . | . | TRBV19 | TGTGCCAGTAGTTGGCAGGATAATCAGCCCCAGCATTTT | CASSWQDNQPQHF
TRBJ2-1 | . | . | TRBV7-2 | TGTGCCAGCAGCTTAGCCAGGGGACCGGCATACAATGAGCAGTTCTTC | CASSLARGPAYNEQFF
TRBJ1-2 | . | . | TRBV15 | TGTGCCACCAGCGAGGACAGAGGATATGGCTACACCTTC | CATSEDRGYGYTF
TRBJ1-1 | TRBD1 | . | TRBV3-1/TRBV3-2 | TGTGCCAGCAGCCAGACAGGGCTGGGTGAAGCTTTCTTT | CASSQTGLGEAFF
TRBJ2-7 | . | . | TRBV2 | TGTGCCAGCAGGGATTATGACTACTCCTACGAGCAGTACTTC | CASRDYDYSYEQYF
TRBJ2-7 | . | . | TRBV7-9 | TGTGCCAGCAGCTTAGCTAAGACAGTTACGCAGGGTTACGAGCAGTACTTC | CASSLAKTVTQGYEQYF
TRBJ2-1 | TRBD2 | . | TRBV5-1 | TGCGCCAGCAGCTTTAGCGGGAGGGCCACTGAGCAGTTCTTC | CASSFSGRATEQFF